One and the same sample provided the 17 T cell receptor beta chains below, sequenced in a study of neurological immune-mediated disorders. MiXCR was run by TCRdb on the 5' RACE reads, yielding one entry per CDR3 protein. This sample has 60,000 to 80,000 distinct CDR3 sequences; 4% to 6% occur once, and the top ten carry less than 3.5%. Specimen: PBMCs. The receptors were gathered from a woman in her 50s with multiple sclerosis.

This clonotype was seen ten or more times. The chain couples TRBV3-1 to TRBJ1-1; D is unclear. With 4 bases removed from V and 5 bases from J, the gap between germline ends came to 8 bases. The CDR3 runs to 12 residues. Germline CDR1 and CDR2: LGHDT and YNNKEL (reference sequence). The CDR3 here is CASSRRGTEAFF. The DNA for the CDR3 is TGTGCCAGCAGCCGACGAGGGACTGAAGCTTTCTTT.

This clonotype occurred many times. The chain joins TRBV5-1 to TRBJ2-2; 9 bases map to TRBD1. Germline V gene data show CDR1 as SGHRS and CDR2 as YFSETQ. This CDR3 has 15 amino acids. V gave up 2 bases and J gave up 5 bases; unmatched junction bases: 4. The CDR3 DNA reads TGCGCCAGCAGCTTCGGGGACAGGGAAACCGGGGAGCTGTTTTTT. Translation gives CASSFGDRETGELFF.

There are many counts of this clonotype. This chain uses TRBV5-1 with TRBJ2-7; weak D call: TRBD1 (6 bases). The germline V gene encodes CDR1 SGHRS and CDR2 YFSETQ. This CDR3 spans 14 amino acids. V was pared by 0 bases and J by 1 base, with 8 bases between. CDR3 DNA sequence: TGCGCCAGCAGCTTGGGACAGGCTTCCTACGAGCAGTACTTC. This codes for CASSLGQASYEQYF.

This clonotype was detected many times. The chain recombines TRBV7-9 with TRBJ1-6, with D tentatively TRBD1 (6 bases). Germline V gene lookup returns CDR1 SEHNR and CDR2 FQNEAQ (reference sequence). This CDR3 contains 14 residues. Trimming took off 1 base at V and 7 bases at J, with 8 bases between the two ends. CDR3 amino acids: CASSLEGGNSPLHF. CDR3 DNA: TGTGCCAGCAGCTTAGAGGGGGGGAATTCACCCCTCCACTTT.

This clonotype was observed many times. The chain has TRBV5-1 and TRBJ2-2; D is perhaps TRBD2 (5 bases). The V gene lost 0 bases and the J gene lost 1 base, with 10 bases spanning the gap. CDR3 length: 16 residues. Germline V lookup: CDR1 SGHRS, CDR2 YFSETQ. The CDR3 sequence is CASSLDGGRNTGELFF. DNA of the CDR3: TGCGCCAGCAGCTTGGATGGAGGACGGAACACCGGGGAGCTGTTTTTT.

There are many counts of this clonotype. The CDR3 sequence is CASSKPQVLEAFF. The CDR3 coding sequence is TGTGCCAGCAGTAAGCCACAAGTTTTGGAAGCTTTCTTT. The gene calls are TRBV6-5 and TRBJ1-1; D ambiguous. Trimming stripped 5 bases from V and 8 bases from J, with 15 bases between. CDR1 and CDR2 (germline): MNHEY, SVGAGI. The CDR3 runs 13 residues.

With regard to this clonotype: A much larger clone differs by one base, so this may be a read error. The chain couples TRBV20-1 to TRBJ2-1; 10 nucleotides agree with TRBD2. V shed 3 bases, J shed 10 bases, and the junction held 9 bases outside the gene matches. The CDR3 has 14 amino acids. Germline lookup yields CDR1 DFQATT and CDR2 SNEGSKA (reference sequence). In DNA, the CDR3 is TGCAGTGCTAGGAGCGGGGGGGCAACTTTAGAGCAGTTCTTC. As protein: CSARSGGATLEQFF.

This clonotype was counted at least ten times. The CDR3 region has the DNA TGTGCCACCAGCGAGGGGTTCCAGCCCCAGCATTTT. Its protein is CATSEGFQPQHF. The chain recombines TRBV15 with TRBJ1-5; D may be TRBD1 (5 bases). Germline CDR1 and CDR2: LNHNV and YYDKDF (reference sequence). V was trimmed by 5 bases and J by 7 bases, leaving 9 bases between them. The CDR3 totals 12 residues.

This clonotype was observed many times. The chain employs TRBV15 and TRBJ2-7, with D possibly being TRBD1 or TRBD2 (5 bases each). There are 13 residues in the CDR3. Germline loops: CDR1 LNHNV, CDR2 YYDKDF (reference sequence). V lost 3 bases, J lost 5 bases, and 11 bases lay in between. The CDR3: CATSRRGFNEQYV. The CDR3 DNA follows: TGTGCCACCAGCAGGAGGGGATTCAACGAGCAGTACGTC.

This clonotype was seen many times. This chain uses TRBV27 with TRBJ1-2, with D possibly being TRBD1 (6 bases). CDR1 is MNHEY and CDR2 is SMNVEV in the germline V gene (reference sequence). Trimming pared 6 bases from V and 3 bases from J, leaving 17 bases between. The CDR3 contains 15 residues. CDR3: CASSRTSGTHYGYTF. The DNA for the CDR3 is TGTGCCAGCAGCCGAACATCCGGGACACACTATGGCTACACCTTC.

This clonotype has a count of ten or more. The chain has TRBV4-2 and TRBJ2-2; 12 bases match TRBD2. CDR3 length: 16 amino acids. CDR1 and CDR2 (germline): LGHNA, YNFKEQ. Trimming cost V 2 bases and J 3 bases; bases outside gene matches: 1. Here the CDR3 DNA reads TGTGCCAGCAGCCAACGACTAGCGGGGGACACCGGGGAGCTGTTTTTT. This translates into CASSQRLAGDTGELFF.

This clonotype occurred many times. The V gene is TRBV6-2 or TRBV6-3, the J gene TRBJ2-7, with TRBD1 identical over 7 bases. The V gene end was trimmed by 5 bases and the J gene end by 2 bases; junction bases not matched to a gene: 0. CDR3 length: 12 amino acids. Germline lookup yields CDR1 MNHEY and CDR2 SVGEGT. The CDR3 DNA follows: TGTGCCAGCAGTCAGGGGGCCTACGAGCAGTACTTC. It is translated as CASSQGAYEQYF.

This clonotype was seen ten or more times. CDR3 sequence: CSAQRVDGGELFF. The CDR3 DNA follows: TGCAGTGCTCAAAGGGTCGACGGCGGGGAGCTGTTTTTT. V gene TRBV20-1 combines with J gene TRBJ2-2; D unclear. CDR1 and CDR2 from the germline V gene are DFQATT and SNEGSKA (reference sequence). Trimming cost V 5 bases and J 7 bases, with 14 bases left between them. The CDR3 consists of 13 residues.

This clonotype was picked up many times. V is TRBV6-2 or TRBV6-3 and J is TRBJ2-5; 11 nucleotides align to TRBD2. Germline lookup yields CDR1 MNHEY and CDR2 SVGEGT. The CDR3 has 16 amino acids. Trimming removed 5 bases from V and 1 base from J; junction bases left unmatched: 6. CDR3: CASSPPLAGAQETQYF. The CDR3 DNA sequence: TGTGCCAGCAGTCCCCCACTAGCGGGGGCCCAAGAGACCCAGTACTTC.

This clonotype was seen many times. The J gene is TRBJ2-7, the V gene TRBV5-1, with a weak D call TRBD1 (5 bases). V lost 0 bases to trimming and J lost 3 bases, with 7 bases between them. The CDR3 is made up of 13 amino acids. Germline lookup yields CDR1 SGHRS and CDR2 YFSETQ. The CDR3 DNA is TGCGCCAGCAGCTTGGGACAGAACTACGAGCAGTACTTC. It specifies CASSLGQNYEQYF. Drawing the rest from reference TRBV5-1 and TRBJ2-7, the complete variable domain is KAGVTQTPRYLIKTRGQQVTLSCSPISGHRSVSWYQQTPGQGLQFLFEYFSETQRNKGNFPGRFSGRQFSNSRSEMNVSTLELGDSALYLCASSLGQNYEQYFGPGTRLTVT.

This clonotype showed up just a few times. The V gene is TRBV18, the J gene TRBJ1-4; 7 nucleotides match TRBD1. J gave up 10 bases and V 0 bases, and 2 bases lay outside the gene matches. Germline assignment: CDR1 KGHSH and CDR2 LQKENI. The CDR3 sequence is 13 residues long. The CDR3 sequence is CASSPPGQRKLFF. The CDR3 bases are TGTGCCAGCTCACCACCGGGACAGAGAAAACTGTTTTTT.

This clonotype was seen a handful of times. The CDR3 bases are TGTGCCAGCAGGCCAGCGGGGCCAGGAGAGACCCAGTACTTC. Encoded protein: CASRPAGPGETQYF. This chain connects TRBV6-6 to TRBJ2-5; 7 nucleotides agree with TRBD2. The V gene end was trimmed by 6 bases and the J gene end by 4 bases; junction bases not matched to a gene: 8. The CDR3 loop spans 14 amino acids. CDR1 is MNHNY, CDR2 SVGAGI, per germline (reference sequence).